The 27 T cell receptor beta chains below were found in one sample sequenced in a study of T-cell memory formation after mild COVID-19. TCRdb analysed the 5' RACE reads with MiXCR anew, one entry per CDR3 protein. Altogether 550,000 to 700,000 distinct CDR3 sequences are present, approximately 15% being singletons, with the ten largest covering about 8.1%. The sequencing sample was made of PBMCs or a T cell subset sorted from them (not recorded which). These receptors all come from an adult woman who had mild COVID-19 (a few samples of this study predate the infection). Cell type and time point are not known.

This clonotype was seen a few times. The chain carries TRBV12-3 or TRBV12-4 and TRBJ2-1, with 8 nucleotides matching TRBD1. This CDR3 region has 14 residues. Losses at the gene ends were 3 bases for V and 7 bases for J; bases not matched to a gene: 5. CDR3 sequence: CASSLTGVRNEQFF. In DNA form, the CDR3 reads TGTGCCAGCAGTTTGACAGGGGTGAGGAATGAGCAGTTCTTC.

In its sample, this clonotype was seen many times. The chain combines TRBV7-6 with TRBJ2-2, with D perhaps assigned TRBD1 or TRBD2 (6 bases each). Trimming removed 4 bases at V and 1 base at J, with 19 bases between. The CDR3 runs 18 residues. The germline gives CDR1 SGHVS, CDR2 FNYEAQ. CDR3 sequence: CASSSIRGDAQNTGELFF. As DNA, the CDR3 is TGTGCCAGCAGCTCGATTAGGGGGGACGCACAGAACACCGGGGAGCTGTTTTTT.

V gene TRBV5-1 combines with J gene TRBJ2-2, with a weak D call TRBD2 (6 bases). The CDR3 is made up of 14 amino acids. V dropped 6 bases and J dropped 6 bases, with 15 bases sitting between them. Germline lookup yields CDR1 SGHRS and CDR2 YFSETQ. The CDR3 loop is CASTPGTAAGELFF. CDR3 DNA: TGCGCCAGCACACCCGGGACTGCGGCCGGGGAGCTGTTTTTT.

J is TRBJ2-7 and V is TRBV29-1; 7 bases agree with TRBD2. The germline CDR1 and CDR2 sequences are SQVTM and ANQGSEA. CDR3 length equals 14 residues. V trimming: 4 bases; J trimming: 3 bases; junction bases outside the gene matches: 9. The CDR3 sequence: CSVGGGDGNYEQYF. The CDR3 bases are TGCAGCGTTGGGGGAGGGGACGGAAACTACGAGCAGTACTTC.

A few counts support this clonotype. The chain uses TRBV27 and TRBJ1-5; 7 bases match TRBD1. V lost 4 bases, J lost 2 bases, and 5 bases stayed unmatched. The germline V gene encodes CDR1 MNHEY and CDR2 SMNVEV (reference sequence). The CDR3 consists of 15 residues. This chain's CDR3 is CASSSITGGNQPQHF. CDR3 nucleotides: TGTGCCAGCAGTTCCATTACAGGGGGCAATCAGCCCCAGCATTTT.

This clonotype appeared many times. J is TRBJ2-3 and V is TRBV7-2; no clear D. The V end lost 2 bases, the J end lost 0 bases, and 6 bases lay between the germline ends. The CDR3 sequence is 14 residues long. Germline values: CDR1 SGHTA, CDR2 FQGNSA. Here the CDR3 reads CASSLRWSTDTQYF. Written as DNA, the CDR3 is TGTGCCAGCAGCTTAAGGTGGAGCACAGATACGCAGTATTTT.

V usage is TRBV2 and J usage is TRBJ2-1; D is uncertain. Germline V CDR1 and CDR2: SNHLY, FYNNEI. This CDR3 contains 15 residues. Trimming took 5 bases from V and 1 from J, leaving 12 bases between them. The CDR3 here is CASSSIGISYNEQFF. The CDR3 DNA is TGTGCCAGCAGTTCTATAGGAATTTCCTACAATGAGCAGTTCTTC.

This clonotype was counted at least ten times. The CDR3 protein is CATSEADGTIYGYTF. The CDR3, as DNA: TGTGCCACCAGTGAGGCGGACGGAACCATCTATGGCTACACCTTC. This chain connects TRBV24-1 to TRBJ1-2; D uncertain. The germline V gene has CDR1 KGHDR and CDR2 SFDVKD. Trimming removed 4 bases at V and 4 bases at J, with 15 bases between. This CDR3 is 15 amino acids long.

The chain recombines TRBV6-2 or TRBV6-3 with TRBJ2-7, with D unclear. V was trimmed by 2 bases and J by 0 bases, leaving 8 bases between them. The CDR3 runs to 14 residues. Germline V gene data show CDR1 as MNHEY and CDR2 as SVGEGT. In nucleotides, the CDR3 is TGTGCCAGCAGTTACAGACTCCCCTCCTACGAGCAGTACTTC. Residues: CASSYRLPSYEQYF.

This clonotype was seen only a few times. The genes are TRBV11-2 and TRBJ1-2; 8 bases agree with TRBD1. The germline gives CDR1 SGHAT, CDR2 FQNNGV. The CDR3 totals 16 residues. The V gene end was trimmed by 1 base and the J gene end by 4 bases; junction bases not matched to a gene: 8. The CDR3 nucleotides are TGTGCCAGCAGCTTAGTCAGACAGGGGCAAGGCTATGGCTACACCTTC. This codes for CASSLVRQGQGYGYTF. Drawing the rest from reference TRBV11-2 and TRBJ1-2, the complete variable domain is EAGVAQSPRYKIIEKRQSVAFWCNPISGHATLYWYQQILGQGPKLLIQFQNNGVVDDSQLPKDRFSAERLKGVDSTLKIQPAKLEDSAVYLCASSLVRQGQGYGYTFGSGTRLTVV.

The J gene is TRBJ2-7, the V gene TRBV6-1; D unclear. V was trimmed by 4 bases and J by 0 bases, leaving 7 bases between them. The CDR3 totals 13 residues. Germline V gene sequence: CDR1 MNHNS, CDR2 SASEGT. CDR3 loop: CASSGYSSYEQYF. Written as DNA, the CDR3 is TGTGCCAGCAGTGGATATAGCTCCTACGAGCAGTACTTC.

This clonotype was seen a handful of times. The chain has TRBV5-1 and TRBJ2-3; TRBD2 agrees at 9 bases. After removal of 4 bases from V and 8 bases from J, the junction contained 11 bases not matched to a gene. The germline gives CDR1 SGHRS, CDR2 YFSETQ. The CDR3 is 15 amino acids. The CDR3 loop is CASSPGVAGESTQYF. The CDR3 DNA sequence: TGCGCCAGCAGCCCCGGAGTAGCGGGAGAGAGTACGCAGTATTTT.

This clonotype was detected a few times. The chain links TRBV30 to TRBJ2-2, with 9 bases matching TRBD2. The J segment lost 4 bases and the V segment lost 4 bases, leaving 7 bases of the junction unmatched. Germline CDR1 is GTSNPN and CDR2 is SVGIG (reference sequence). CDR3 length: 15 amino acids. The CDR3 loop is CAWNLISGSTGELFF. The DNA for the CDR3 is TGTGCCTGGAACCTAATTAGCGGGAGCACCGGGGAGCTGTTTTTT.

The chain joins TRBV7-9 to TRBJ2-2; maybe TRBD2 (5 bases). Trimming cost V 1 base and J 4 bases, with 10 bases left between them. CDR1 and CDR2 (germline): SEHNR, FQNEAQ (reference sequence). This CDR3 contains 15 residues. The CDR3 sequence: CASSLGGSLTGELFF. The DNA for the CDR3 is TGTGCCAGCAGCTTAGGTGGGAGTCTCACCGGGGAGCTGTTTTTT.

The V call is TRBV7-9, the J call TRBJ2-5; weak D call: TRBD2 (6 bases). There are 13 residues in the CDR3. The V gene lost 7 bases and the J gene lost 3 bases, with 12 bases spanning the gap. Germline-derived CDR1 and CDR2 are SEHNR and FQNEAQ (reference sequence). The CDR3 loop reads CASNPRGEETQYF. In DNA form, the CDR3 reads TGTGCCAGCAACCCGCGGGGCGAAGAGACCCAGTACTTC. The full variable domain, rest sourced from reference TRBV7-9 and TRBJ2-5, is DTGVSQNPRHKITKRGQNVTFRCDPISEHNRLYWYRQTLGQGPEFLTYFQNEAQLEKSRLLSDRFSAERPKGSFSTLEIQRTEQGDSAMYLCASNPRGEETQYFGPGTRLLVL.

This clonotype was observed many times. The rearrangement links TRBV6-1 to TRBJ2-3; possible D gene TRBD2, 5 bases. This CDR3 has 17 amino acids. Between the trimmed V and J ends, which lost 0 bases and 4 bases, there was a span of 17 bases. Per germline, CDR1 MNHNS and CDR2 SASEGT. This chain's CDR3 is CASSEAGRASWADTQYF. For the CDR3, the DNA is TGTGCCAGCAGTGAAGCCGGTAGGGCTAGCTGGGCAGATACGCAGTATTTT.

The chain links TRBV7-6 to TRBJ2-7, with D perhaps matching TRBD2 (6 bases). Germline CDR1 reads SGHVS; CDR2 reads FNYEAQ. This CDR3 has 15 amino acids. With 1 base removed from V and 2 bases from J, the gap between germline ends came to 12 bases. The CDR3 DNA reads as TGTGCCAGCAGCTTAGAAACGGGGGTGGCCTACGAGCAGTACTTC. It specifies CASSLETGVAYEQYF.

This clonotype was found many times. The rearrangement links TRBV6-1 to TRBJ2-3; TRBD2 agrees at 8 bases. CDR1 and CDR2 from the germline V gene are MNHNS and SASEGT. Trimming cost V 3 bases and J 2 bases; bases outside gene matches: 7. The CDR3 sequence is 16 residues long. The CDR3 sequence is CASSDPAGASTDTQYF. The CDR3 DNA reads TGTGCCAGCAGTGACCCAGCGGGGGCCTCCACAGATACGCAGTATTTT.

This clonotype came up a few times. V and J are TRBV12-3 or TRBV12-4 and TRBJ2-7; tentative D call: TRBD2 (6 bases). This CDR3 region has 15 residues. V lost 1 base, J lost 2 bases, and 12 bases lay in between. The CDR3 spells CASSLDPSAAYEQYF. For the CDR3, the DNA is TGTGCCAGCAGTTTAGATCCTAGCGCGGCCTACGAGCAGTACTTC.

This sequence joins TRBV12-3 or TRBV12-4 and TRBJ2-6; 11 positions agree with TRBD1. This CDR3 is built from 20 residues. With 5 bases clipped from V and 0 bases from J, the junction kept 12 bases outside the gene matches. Written as DNA, the CDR3 is TGTGCCAGCAGTCCCATCCCCTTAGGGACAGGGGGCTCTGGGGCCAACGTCCTGACTTTC. Encoded protein: CASSPIPLGTGGSGANVLTF.

The V and J genes are TRBV4-1 and TRBJ2-3, with TRBD1 matching over 8 bases. The V gene's germline CDR1 is MGHRA and CDR2 YSYEKL. This CDR3 has 15 residues. Trimming cost V 0 bases and J 3 bases; bases outside gene matches: 2. DNA of the CDR3: TGCGCCAGCAGCCAAGAGGGACAGGCTACAGATACGCAGTATTTT. This translates into CASSQEGQATDTQYF.

This clonotype was found a few times. The V and J genes are TRBV5-6 and TRBJ2-1; no reliable D call. Germline values: CDR1 SGHDT, CDR2 YYEEEE. This CDR3 is 14 amino acids long. Trimming shortened V by 0 bases and J by 5 bases, and 9 bases separated the two germline ends. The CDR3 reads CASSLGASHNEQFF. The CDR3 DNA reads TGTGCCAGCAGCTTGGGGGCCTCACACAATGAGCAGTTCTTC.

The chain is built from TRBV12-3 or TRBV12-4 and TRBJ2-1; 7 bases are a match to TRBD2. The V segment lost 6 bases and the J segment 7 bases; nucleotides outside the gene matches: 6. CDR3 size: 13 residues. The CDR3: CASRRGSRNEQFF. CDR3 sequence (DNA): TGTGCCAGCAGGCGGGGGTCGAGAAATGAGCAGTTCTTC.

There are a few counts of this clonotype. The gene calls are TRBV11-2 and TRBJ2-7; 9 bases match TRBD2. Losses at the gene ends were 2 bases for V and 5 bases for J; bases not matched to a gene: 7. CDR3 length equals 15 residues. Germline V gene data show CDR1 as SGHAT and CDR2 as FQNNGV. The CDR3 loop is CASSLYPAGGHEQYF. CDR3 coding DNA: TGTGCCAGCAGCTTATATCCAGCGGGGGGCCACGAGCAGTACTTC.

The gene calls are TRBV7-2 and TRBJ1-4, with D unresolved. This CDR3 is built from 15 residues. Trimming took off 1 base at V and 5 bases at J, with 11 bases between the two ends. The germline V gene has CDR1 SGHTA and CDR2 FQGNSA. In DNA, the CDR3 is TGTGCCAGCAGCTTAGGACCCAGGAGAAATGAAAAACTGTTTTTT. It is translated as CASSLGPRRNEKLFF. The entire variable domain, with the rest obtained from reference TRBV7-2 and TRBJ1-4, is as follows: GAGVSQSPSNKVTEKGKDVELRCDPISGHTALYWYRQSLGQGLEFLIYFQGNSAPDKSGLPSDRFSAERTGGSVSTLTIQRTQQEDSAVYLCASSLGPRRNEKLFFGSGTQLSVL.

V usage is TRBV20-1 and J usage is TRBJ1-1; perhaps TRBD1 as D (5 bases). Trimming took 4 bases from V and 0 from J, leaving 24 bases between them. Germline assignment: CDR1 DFQATT and CDR2 SNEGSKA (reference sequence). The CDR3 runs to 18 residues. CDR3 sequence reads: CSATRGDGPGALNTEAFF. The CDR3 coding sequence is TGCAGTGCTACCCGGGGGGACGGCCCCGGGGCTTTGAACACTGAAGCTTTCTTT.

This clonotype was counted a few times. One end of the junction is discordant with germline, which a read error may explain. The genes are TRBV18 and TRBJ2-1; either TRBD1 or TRBD2 may supply D (5 bases each). CDR3 length: 13 residues. Germline loops: CDR1 KGHSH, CDR2 LQKENI. The CDR3 sequence is CASSPLDSNEQFF. CDR3 bases: TGTGCCAGCTCCCCACTAGACAGTAATGAGCAGTTCTTC. Full variable domain (remainder filled in from reference TRBV18 and TRBJ2-1): NAGVMQNPRHLVRRRGQEARLRCSPMKGHSHVYWYRQLPEEGLKFMVYLQKENIIDESGMPKERFSAEFPKEGPSILRIQQVVRGDSAAYFCASSPLDSNEQFFGPGTRLTVL.